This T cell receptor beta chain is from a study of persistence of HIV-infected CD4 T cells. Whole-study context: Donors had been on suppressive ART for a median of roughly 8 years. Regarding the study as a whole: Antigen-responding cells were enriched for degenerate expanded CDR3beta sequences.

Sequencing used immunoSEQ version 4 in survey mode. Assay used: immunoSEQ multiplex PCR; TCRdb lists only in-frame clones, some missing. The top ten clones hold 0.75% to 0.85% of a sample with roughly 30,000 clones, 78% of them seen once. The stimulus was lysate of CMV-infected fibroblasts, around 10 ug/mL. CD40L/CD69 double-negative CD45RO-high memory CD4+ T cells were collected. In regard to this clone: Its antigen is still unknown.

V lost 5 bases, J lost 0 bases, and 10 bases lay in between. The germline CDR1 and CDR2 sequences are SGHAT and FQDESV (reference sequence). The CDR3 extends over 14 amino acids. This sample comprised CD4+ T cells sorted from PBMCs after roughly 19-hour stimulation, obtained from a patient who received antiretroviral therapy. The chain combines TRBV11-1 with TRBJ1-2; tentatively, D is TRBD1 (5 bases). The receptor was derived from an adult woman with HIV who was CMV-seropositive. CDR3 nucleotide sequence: TGTGCCAGCAGCCCTGACAGAACTAACTATGGCTACACCTTC. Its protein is CASSPDRTNYGYTF.